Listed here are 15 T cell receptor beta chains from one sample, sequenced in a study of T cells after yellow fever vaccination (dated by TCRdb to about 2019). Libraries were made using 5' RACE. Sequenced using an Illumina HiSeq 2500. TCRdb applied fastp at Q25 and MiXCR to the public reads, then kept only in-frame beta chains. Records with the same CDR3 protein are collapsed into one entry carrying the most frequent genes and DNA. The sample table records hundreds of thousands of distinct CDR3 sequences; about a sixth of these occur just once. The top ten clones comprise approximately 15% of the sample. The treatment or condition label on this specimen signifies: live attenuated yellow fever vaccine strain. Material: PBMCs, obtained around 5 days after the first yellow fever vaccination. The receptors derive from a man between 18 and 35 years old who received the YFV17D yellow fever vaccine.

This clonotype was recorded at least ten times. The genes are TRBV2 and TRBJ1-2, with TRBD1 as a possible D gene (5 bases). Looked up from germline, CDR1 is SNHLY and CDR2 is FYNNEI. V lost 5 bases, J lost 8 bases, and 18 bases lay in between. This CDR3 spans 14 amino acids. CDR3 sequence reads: CASSPTGVAGGYTF. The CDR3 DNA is TGTGCCAGCAGTCCGACGGGGGTGGCGGGCGGCTACACCTTC.

CDR3 in amino acids: CASSPAARYPYNEQFF. CDR3 in DNA: TGTGCCAGCTCACCAGCAGCCCGGTACCCCTACAATGAGCAGTTCTTC. V is TRBV18 and J is TRBJ2-1; D gene uncertain. V lost 2 bases, J lost 2 bases, and 13 bases lay in between. Germline assignment: CDR1 KGHSH and CDR2 LQKENI. The CDR3 is made up of 16 amino acids.

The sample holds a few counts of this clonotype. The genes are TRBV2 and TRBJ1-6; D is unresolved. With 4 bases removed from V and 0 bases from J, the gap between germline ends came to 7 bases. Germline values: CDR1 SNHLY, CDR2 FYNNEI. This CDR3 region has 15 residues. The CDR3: CASSGLSSYNSPLHF. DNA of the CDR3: TGTGCCAGCAGTGGGCTGAGCTCCTATAATTCACCCCTCCACTTT.

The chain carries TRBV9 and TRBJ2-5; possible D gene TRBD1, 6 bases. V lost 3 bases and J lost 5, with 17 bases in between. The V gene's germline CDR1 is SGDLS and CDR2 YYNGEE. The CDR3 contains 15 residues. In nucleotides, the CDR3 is TGTGCCAGCAGCGAGGGCGGCAGGGGCCTCGAGACCCAGTACTTC. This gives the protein CASSEGGRGLETQYF.

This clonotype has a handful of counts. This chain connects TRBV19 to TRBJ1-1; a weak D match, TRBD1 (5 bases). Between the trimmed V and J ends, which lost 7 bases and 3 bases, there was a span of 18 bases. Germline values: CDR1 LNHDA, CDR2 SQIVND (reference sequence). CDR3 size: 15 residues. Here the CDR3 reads CASTEPGGEDTEAFF. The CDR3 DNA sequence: TGTGCCAGTACCGAACCCGGAGGGGAGGACACTGAAGCTTTCTTT.

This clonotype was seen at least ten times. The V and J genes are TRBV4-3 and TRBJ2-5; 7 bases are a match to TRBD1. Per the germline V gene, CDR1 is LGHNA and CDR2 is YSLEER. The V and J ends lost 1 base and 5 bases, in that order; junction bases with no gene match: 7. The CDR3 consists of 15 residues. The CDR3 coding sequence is TGCGCCAGCAGCCAAGGGACAGGTGTCCAGGAGACCCAGTACTTC. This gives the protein CASSQGTGVQETQYF.

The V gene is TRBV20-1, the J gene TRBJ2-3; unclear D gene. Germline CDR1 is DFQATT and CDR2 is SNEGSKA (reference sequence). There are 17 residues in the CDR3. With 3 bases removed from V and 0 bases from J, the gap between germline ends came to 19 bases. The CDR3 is CSARALRAAASTDTQYF. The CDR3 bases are TGCAGTGCTAGGGCCCTAAGGGCAGCCGCTAGCACAGATACGCAGTATTTT.

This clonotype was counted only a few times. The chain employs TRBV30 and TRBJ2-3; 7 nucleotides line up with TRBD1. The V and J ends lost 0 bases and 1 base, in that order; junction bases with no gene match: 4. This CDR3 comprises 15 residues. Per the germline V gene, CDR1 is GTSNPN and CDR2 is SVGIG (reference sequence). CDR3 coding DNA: TGTGCCTGGAGTGTACGAGGGGGCGGCACAGATACGCAGTATTTT. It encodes CAWSVRGGGTDTQYF.

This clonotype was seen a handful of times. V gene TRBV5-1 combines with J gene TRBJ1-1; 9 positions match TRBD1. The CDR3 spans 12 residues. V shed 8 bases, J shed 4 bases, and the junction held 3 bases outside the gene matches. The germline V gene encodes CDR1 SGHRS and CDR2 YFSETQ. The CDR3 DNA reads TGCGCCAGTGGGACAGGGAGCACTGAAGCTTTCTTT. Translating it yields CASGTGSTEAFF.

The CDR3 protein is CARRRGGHPPNEQYF. CDR3 sequence (DNA): TGTGCCAGAAGACGCGGGGGCCACCCCCCCAACGAGCAGTACTTC. The V gene is TRBV12-3 or TRBV12-4, the J gene TRBJ2-7, with D maybe TRBD2 (7 bases). Trimming shortened V by 9 bases and J by 5 bases, and 23 bases separated the two germline ends. The CDR3 runs 15 residues.

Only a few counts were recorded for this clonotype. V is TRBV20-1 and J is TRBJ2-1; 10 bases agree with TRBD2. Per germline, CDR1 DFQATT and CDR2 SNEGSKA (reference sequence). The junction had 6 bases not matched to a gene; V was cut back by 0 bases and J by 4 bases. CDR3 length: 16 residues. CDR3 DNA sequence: TGCAGTGCTAGAGATCCCGGACTAGCGGTATACAATGAGCAGTTCTTC. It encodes CSARDPGLAVYNEQFF.

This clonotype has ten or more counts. The CDR3 region has the DNA TGTGCCAGCAGCCAAGTTGAGCGCATTCAGTACTTC. Amino acids: CASSQVERIQYF. The chain couples TRBV3-1 to TRBJ2-4, with unresolved D. V lost 1 base and J 9 bases, leaving 7 bases between the germline ends. The CDR3 runs 12 residues. CDR1 is LGHDT, CDR2 YNNKEL, per germline (reference sequence).

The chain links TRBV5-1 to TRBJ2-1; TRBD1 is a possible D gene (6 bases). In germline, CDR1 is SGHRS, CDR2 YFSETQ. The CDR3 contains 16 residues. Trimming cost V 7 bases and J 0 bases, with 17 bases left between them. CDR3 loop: CASCPGGRGSYNEQFF. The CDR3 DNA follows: TGCGCCAGCTGCCCCGGCGGCAGGGGCTCCTACAATGAGCAGTTCTTC.

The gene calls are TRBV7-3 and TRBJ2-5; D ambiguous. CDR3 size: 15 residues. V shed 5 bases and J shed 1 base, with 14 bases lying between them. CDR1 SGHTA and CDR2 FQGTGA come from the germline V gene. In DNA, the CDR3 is TGTGCCAGCAGCATCGCCGGGTGGGGCCAAGAGACCCAGTACTTC. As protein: CASSIAGWGQETQYF. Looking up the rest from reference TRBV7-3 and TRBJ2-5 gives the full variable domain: GAGVSQTPSNKVTEKGKYVELRCDPISGHTALYWYRQSLGQGPEFLIYFQGTGAADDSGLPNDRFFAVRPEGSVSTLKIQRTERGDSAVYLCASSIAGWGQETQYFGPGTRLLVL.

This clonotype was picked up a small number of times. CDR3 protein: CASSWVRNEKLFF. The CDR3 region has the DNA TGTGCCAGCAGTTGGGTTAGAAATGAAAAACTGTTTTTT. The chain combines TRBV12-3 or TRBV12-4 with TRBJ1-4; no firm D call. The V and J ends lost 4 bases and 5 bases respectively, with 8 bases between them. The CDR3 loop spans 13 amino acids.